The T cell receptor (beta chain) described here comes from a study of shared clonotypes between healthy human individuals. A word on this clone: Its antigen is not known.

CD45RO-negative cells were positively selected for CCR7, leaving out terminally differentiated effector memory CD45RA+ cells. This CDR3 comprises 14 residues. Germline V gives CDR1 SGHAT, CDR2 FQNNGV. Trimming took off 9 bases at V and 6 bases at J, with 18 bases between the two ends. General study points: Clonotype sharing across a handful of donors was observed for around 5% of naive CD4 clonotypes. It was the non-shared clonotypes that had lower generation probabilities than clonotypes shared by all four donors.

Assay: immunoSEQ multiplex PCR; the TCRdb copy retains only in-frame clones and omits some. Of hundreds of thousands of clones in the sample, 95% to 97% were seen once. The origin of this receptor is a man under 40 in good health. Sequenced input: naive CD8+ T cells sorted from blood. The V gene is TRBV11-2, the J gene TRBJ2-1; weak D call: TRBD2 (6 bases). Here the CDR3 reads CASKARDSPNEQFF. CDR3 in DNA: TGTGCCAGTAAAGCCCGGGACTCGCCCAATGAGCAGTTCTTC.